The sequence of this T cell receptor beta chain was determined in a study of response to subunit inactivated influenza vaccine. Study-wide findings and caveats: Seasonal influenza vaccination, on each occasion, was suggested by the authors to recruit few new T cells.

A word on this clonotype: No antigen is known for it.

CDR1 and CDR2 from the germline V gene are SGHTA and FQGNSA. The CDR3 is 16 residues long. The J segment lost 0 bases and the V segment lost 6 bases, leaving 10 bases of the junction unmatched. TCRdb independently ran MiXCR on the RT-PCR reads; one entry per CDR3 protein. The sample has fewer than 550,000 distinct CDR3 sequences; roughly 27% are singletons. The chain couples TRBV7-2 to TRBJ1-1, with 7 bases fitting TRBD1. The TCR originated in a man over 45 who received an inactivated influenza vaccine. This specimen consisted of CD4+ T cells sorted from PBMCs, obtained about 5 days after vaccination. The CDR3 coding sequence is TGTGCCAGCAGGCCCTGGGACAGAAGTCTGAACACTGAAGCTTTCTTT. Its protein product is CASRPWDRSLNTEAFF.